The 15 T cell receptor beta chains reported below all come from one sample, sequenced in a study of OX40 agonist ivuxolimab in advanced cancers. Generated by immunoSEQ multiplex PCR, the TCRdb table keeps only in-frame clones and is missing some. The table includes roughly 59,000 clones, approximately 86% detected once. Sequencing used CD4+ or CD8+ T cells sorted from blood, obtained in a trial of the OX40 agonist ivuxolimab. Source of these receptors: an adult with an advanced solid tumor such as melanoma, head and neck, liver or kidney cancer.

This clone has a handful of counts. J is TRBJ1-4 and V is TRBV15, with D possibly being TRBD1 (5 bases). Germline lookup yields CDR1 LNHNV and CDR2 YYDKDF (reference sequence). The V gene lost 1 base and the J gene lost 8 bases, with 14 bases spanning the gap. There are 15 residues in the CDR3. The CDR3 bases are TGTGCCACCAGCAGAGTAGCGGGGGTTGGAGAAAAACTGTTTTTT. It is translated as CATSRVAGVGEKLFF. Complete variable domain (other parts from reference TRBV15 and TRBJ1-4): DAMVIQNPRYQVTQFGKPVTLSCSQTLNHNVMYWYQQKSSQAPKLLFHYYDKDFNNEADTPDNFQSRRPNTSFCFLDIRSPGLGDTAMYLCATSRVAGVGEKLFFGSGTQLSVL.

V gene TRBV11-3 combines with J gene TRBJ1-1, with D possibly TRBD1 on 5 matching bases. This CDR3 has 14 amino acids. Germline V gene lookup returns CDR1 SGHNT and CDR2 YENEEA. V was trimmed by 4 bases and J by 6 bases, leaving 15 bases between them. The CDR3 here is CASSSGDSRAEAFF. The CDR3 DNA is TGTGCCAGCAGCTCCGGGGACTCGCGGGCTGAAGCTTTCTTT.

This sequence joins TRBV18 and TRBJ2-3; TRBD2 matches 10 bases. CDR3 length: 18 amino acids. J was trimmed by 1 base and V by 0 bases; bases with no gene match: 7. Germline values: CDR1 KGHSH, CDR2 LQKENI. Here the CDR3 DNA reads TGTGCCAGCTCACCACCGAACCCAGCGGGAGGGGGCACAGATACGCAGTATTTT. This encodes CASSPPNPAGGGTDTQYF.

The sample holds one count of this clone. The V gene is TRBV11-3, the J gene TRBJ2-1, with TRBD2 matching over 7 bases. This CDR3 is built from 16 residues. V dropped 2 bases and J dropped 2; count of bases not matched to a gene: 6. In germline, CDR1 is SGHNT, CDR2 YENEEA. For the CDR3, the DNA is TGTGCCAGCAGCTTAATAGGCGGGAGCCCCTACAATGAGCAGTTCTTC. Translated, it gives CASSLIGGSPYNEQFF.

The chain joins TRBV28 to TRBJ1-1, with D possibly matching TRBD1 (5 bases). Germline CDR1 and CDR2: MDHEN and SYDVKM. This CDR3 contains 13 residues. Trimming left V 3 bases short and J 4 bases short, with 9 bases between. The DNA for the CDR3 is TGTGCCAGCAGTTTGCCAGGGACCACTGAAGCTTTCTTT. Encoded protein: CASSLPGTTEAFF.

The chain uses TRBV7-2 and TRBJ1-1, with D unclear. The V gene's germline CDR1 is SGHTA and CDR2 FQGNSA. The CDR3 loop spans 11 amino acids. The ends were cut back, 3 bases at V and 4 bases at J, with 3 bases in the middle. For the CDR3, the DNA is TGTGCCAGCAGCTTGAGCACTGAAGCTTTCTTT. Translation gives CASSLSTEAFF.

In this sample, this clone turned up once. This chain uses TRBV11-2 with TRBJ2-7; 9 nucleotides line up with TRBD1. This CDR3 contains 15 residues. From germline, CDR1 is SGHAT and CDR2 FQNNGV. V lost 6 bases to trimming and J lost 6 bases; unmatched junction nucleotides: 12. This CDR3 is CASSRDRALIGEQYF. The CDR3 DNA reads TGTGCCAGCAGTCGGGACAGGGCTTTAATAGGCGAGCAGTACTTC.

The chain is built from TRBV19 and TRBJ2-2; D is undetermined. This CDR3 spans 14 amino acids. CDR1 is LNHDA, CDR2 SQIVND, per germline (reference sequence). V lost 5 bases and J lost 3, with 10 bases in between. This CDR3 is CASSFQPDTGELFF. The CDR3 nucleotides are TGTGCCAGTAGTTTTCAGCCAGACACCGGGGAGCTGTTTTTT. Based on the CDR3 plus reference TRBV19 and TRBJ2-2, the full variable domain is DGGITQSPKYLFRKEGQNVTLSCEQNLNHDAMYWYRQDPGQGLRLIYYSQIVNDFQKGDIAEGYSVSREKKESFPLTVTSAQKNPTAFYLCASSFQPDTGELFFGEGSRLTVL.

This clone was recorded a few times. CDR3 residues: CASRPGQGSYEQYF. CDR3 coding DNA: TGTGCCAGCAGGCCGGGACAGGGGTCCTACGAGCAGTACTTC. The chain is built from TRBV7-9 and TRBJ2-7, with 10 bases fitting TRBD1. Germline V lookup: CDR1 SEHNR, CDR2 FQNEAQ (reference sequence). V dropped 6 bases and J dropped 1; count of bases not matched to a gene: 3. The CDR3 spans 14 residues.

The CDR3 DNA is TGTGCCAGCAGTGTAGCAGGGGGAGGCTCCTACGAGCAGTACTTC. Its translation is CASSVAGGGSYEQYF. V gene TRBV6-1 combines with J gene TRBJ2-7, with a tentative D call TRBD1 (7 bases). Trimming pared 4 bases from V and 0 bases from J, leaving 13 bases between. The CDR3 spans 15 residues. Germline V lookup: CDR1 MNHNS, CDR2 SASEGT.

In nucleotides, the CDR3 is TGTGCCAGCAGCCAACTGACAGGGGGAAACACCATATATTTT. Translating it yields CASSQLTGGNTIYF. V gene TRBV14 combines with J gene TRBJ1-3; the match to TRBD1 covers 7 bases. V lost 2 bases, J lost 4 bases, and 2 bases stayed unmatched. Germline-derived CDR1 and CDR2 are SGHDN and FVKESK. The CDR3 has 14 residues.

CDR3 DNA: TGTGCCAGCAGTTACGGCAGAACCTACGAGCAGTACTTC. Amino acid sequence: CASSYGRTYEQYF. The chain carries TRBV6-5 and TRBJ2-7; D is unclear. CDR3 length: 13 residues. Trimming cost V 2 bases and J 2 bases, with 7 bases left between them. Germline lookup yields CDR1 MNHEY and CDR2 SVGAGI.

The V call is TRBV6-6, the J call TRBJ1-5; 9 nucleotides agree with TRBD1. Germline V gives CDR1 MNHNY, CDR2 SVGAGI (reference sequence). V was clipped by 7 bases and J by 6 bases; unmatched bases: 10. The CDR3 totals 15 residues. CDR3 sequence (DNA): TGTGCCAGCACCAAAGGGACAGGGAGGACTCAGCCCCAGCATTTT. The encoded protein is CASTKGTGRTQPQHF.

This chain uses TRBV7-2 with TRBJ1-5; the D is unclear. CDR3 length: 18 residues. Germline V lookup: CDR1 SGHTA, CDR2 FQGNSA. Deletions cut 1 base from V and 0 bases from J, with 16 bases between. In DNA, the CDR3 is TGTGCCAGCAGCTTAGAAGGCCAAGGGCCATATAGCAATCAGCCCCAGCATTTT. As protein: CASSLEGQGPYSNQPQHF.

This chain uses TRBV5-6 with TRBJ2-1; 9 positions match TRBD2. This CDR3 is built from 15 residues. V was pared by 4 bases and J by 2 bases, with 4 bases of the junction left unmatched. Germline values: CDR1 SGHDT, CDR2 YYEEEE. Written as DNA, the CDR3 is TGTGCCAGCAGCCGTGGGACTAGCCCCTACAATGAGCAGTTCTTC. Translating it yields CASSRGTSPYNEQFF.